This T cell receptor beta chain was sequenced in a study of T cell responses to AZD1222 COVID-19 vaccine. Study-wide points: Unmutated variant regions are reportedly the target of nearly half of TCRs that are spike-specific. Donors skewed white British and female; clonal diversity was possibly underestimated.

Note on this clone: Its specificity is not known.

Germline CDR1 is MNHEY and CDR2 is SVGEGT. The CDR3 is 12 amino acids. The V gene lost 6 bases and the J gene lost 2 bases, with 4 bases spanning the gap. TCRdb's copy holds only in-frame clones and misses some; the assay was immunoSEQ multiplex PCR. The sample holds more than 80,000 clones, approximately 91% seen once. Material: peripheral blood, obtained on day 0 of AZD1222 vaccination. The receptor comes from an adult in good health. The chain links TRBV6-2 or TRBV6-3 to TRBJ2-2, with D unclear. CDR3 in DNA: TGTGCCAGCAGCGCTAACACCGGGGAGCTGTTTTTT. Translation gives CASSANTGELFF.